This TCR beta chain was obtained from a study of cytomegalovirus exposure and HLA in healthy donors. Study context: Early released data had tens of millions of unique TCRs, all coming from HLA-typed donors. Findings of the study overall: Among TCR beta chains, those listed as cytomegalovirus-associated numbered over 150. Specific recognition of CMV antigens was confirmed in vitro for a few chains (all CMV-associated).

CDR1 MDHEN and CDR2 SYDVKM come from the germline V gene. The CDR3 loop spans 12 amino acids. About this clone: The antigen is unknown.

The study ran its PCR with 60 Vbeta and 13 Jbeta primers. Profiling relied on immunoSEQ multiplex PCR, and the TCRdb table lists in-frame clones only, not all of them. The sample includes 90,000 to 150,000 clones, approximately 75% of them seen just once. V gene TRBV28 combines with J gene TRBJ2-5; D not resolved. The end of the DNA fits TRBJ2-7 better, so the J call may be wrong. The receptor was isolated from a man aged 35 to 55 in good health and CMV-seronegative. Material: PBMCs. CDR3 in amino acids: CASRVTPHEQYF. The CDR3, as DNA: TGTGCCAGCAGAGTCACCCCCCACGAGCAGTACTTC.